This T cell receptor (beta chain) was recovered during a study of cytomegalovirus exposure and HLA in healthy donors. To note about this clone: The antigen is undetermined.

This CDR3 has 15 residues. The germline V and J ends were trimmed by 1 base and 9 bases, with 17 bases remaining between them. Germline V gene data show CDR1 as SGHKS and CDR2 as YYEKEE (reference sequence). Measured with immunoSEQ multiplex PCR; TCRdb has only the in-frame clones, and not every one. The table has about 220,000 clones, about 91% seen once; the top ten hold over 2.5%. General study findings and limits: As confirmed in vitro, three CMV-associated chains were specific for CMV antigens.

This clonotype was sampled from a woman younger than 35 in good health and CMV-seronegative. The chain employs TRBV5-5 and TRBJ2-1; D may be TRBD1 (5 bases). Sequenced: PBMCs. DNA of the CDR3: TGTGCCAGCAGCTTGCGGTTATCCCAGGGTAGTGAGCAGTTCTTC. This encodes CASSLRLSQGSEQFF.